Detailed here is one T cell receptor beta chain. The data derive from a study of T cell clonotyping in hematopoietic cell transplantation. As to time point: recipient sample about 28 days before transplant, after cytoreduction. Here immunoSEQ multiplex PCR was the method, and the copy in TCRdb shows in-frame clones only, minus some. This sample has 25,000 to 35,000 clones, with about 93% found just once. Sequencing used peripheral blood mononuclear cells, obtained before stem cell transplant. This clonotype originated in a man aged 45 to 65 with acute myeloid leukemia. Some clones in this sample may be carry-over from other donors' samples.

CDR3: CASSIKGRRETQYF. In DNA form, the CDR3 reads TGTGCCAGTAGTATTAAGGGACGTAGAGAGACCCAGTACTTC. The gene calls are TRBV19 and TRBJ2-5; either TRBD1 or TRBD2 may supply D (5 bases each). V was pared by 3 bases and J by 4 bases, with 12 bases between. The CDR3 is made up of 14 amino acids. Germline values: CDR1 LNHDA, CDR2 SQIVND (reference sequence). The full variable domain, in which reference TRBV19 and TRBJ2-5 provide the parts outside the CDR3, is DGGITQSPKYLFRKEGQNVTLSCEQNLNHDAMYWYRQDPGQGLRLIYYSQIVNDFQKGDIAEGYSVSREKKESFPLTVTSAQKNPTAFYLCASSIKGRRETQYFGPGTRLLVL.